The 26 T cell receptor beta chains in this list originate from one sample, sequenced in a study of a mutant IDH1 vaccine in newly diagnosed glioma. This sample's time point: week 35, safety follow-up. Each dose delivered 300 ug of mutant IDH1 20-mer peptide subcutaneously with imiquimod. Clones were read by immunoSEQ multiplex PCR, and TCRdb kept only the in-frame ones, dropping some. Among 45,000 to 55,000 clones listed, approximately 80% were seen once. No antigen has been identified for these receptors. The specimen was PBMCs, collected from a glioma patient whose treatment included an IDH1 peptide vaccine. The receptor set was obtained from a man in his forties with glioma.

The V and J genes are TRBV6-5 and TRBJ1-1, with D hard to call. The germline V and J ends were trimmed by 3 bases and 6 bases, with 11 bases remaining between them. The CDR3 extends over 13 amino acids. The V gene's germline CDR1 is MNHEY and CDR2 SVGAGI. The CDR3: CASSYIFDAEAFF. DNA of the CDR3: TGTGCCAGCAGTTATATTTTTGATGCTGAAGCTTTCTTT.

The chain combines TRBV9 with TRBJ2-1, with D perhaps TRBD1 (5 bases). The CDR3 totals 16 residues. The V gene lost 3 bases and the J gene lost 8 bases, with 21 bases spanning the gap. Germline CDR1 SGDLS, CDR2 YYNGEE. The CDR3 region is CASSGTFDALRDEQFF. As DNA, the CDR3 is TGTGCCAGCAGCGGGACCTTTGACGCCCTCAGGGATGAGCAGTTCTTC.

This clone was recorded a few times. The V gene is TRBV11-2, the J gene TRBJ2-1, with a tentative D call TRBD2 (6 bases). Deletions cut 3 bases from V and 12 bases from J, with 15 bases between. The CDR3 is made up of 13 amino acids. Germline-derived CDR1 and CDR2 are SGHAT and FQNNGV. This chain's CDR3 is CASSFGTAYGQFF. The CDR3 DNA is TGTGCCAGCAGCTTCGGGACTGCATATGGGCAGTTCTTC.

V gene TRBV11-3 combines with J gene TRBJ1-1, with TRBD1 as a possible D gene (6 bases). V was trimmed by 5 bases and J by 5 bases, leaving 12 bases between them. CDR3 length equals 13 residues. Germline V gene data show CDR1 as SGHNT and CDR2 as YENEEA. The CDR3 region has the DNA TGTGCCAGCAGCCCCGAGGGGGGGACTGAAGCTTTCTTT. This encodes CASSPEGGTEAFF.

The CDR3 region is CASSPRQGGPSDTEAFF. The CDR3 region has the DNA TGTGCCAGCAGCCCCAGACAGGGGGGGCCTTCGGACACTGAAGCTTTCTTT. The chain carries TRBV7-9 and TRBJ1-1; 9 bases fit TRBD1. Per germline, CDR1 SEHNR and CDR2 FQNEAQ (reference sequence). The CDR3 has 17 residues. V lost 5 bases to trimming and J lost 3 bases; unmatched junction nucleotides: 13.

This chain joins TRBV7-2 and TRBJ2-3; 7 nucleotides line up with TRBD2. The junction had 8 bases not matched to a gene; V was cut back by 7 bases and J by 1 base. The germline V gene encodes CDR1 SGHTA and CDR2 FQGNSA. CDR3 length equals 15 residues. CDR3: CASTGGSLGTDTQYF. The DNA of the CDR3 is TGTGCCAGCACCGGCGGGAGTCTGGGCACAGATACGCAGTATTTT.

The rearrangement joins TRBV14 to TRBJ2-5; D gene unclear. Germline CDR1 is SGHDN and CDR2 is FVKESK. The CDR3 spans 12 residues. With 6 bases removed from V and 0 bases from J, the gap between germline ends came to 5 bases. The CDR3 protein is CASRLYQETQYF. In nucleotides, the CDR3 is TGTGCCAGCAGGCTTTACCAAGAGACCCAGTACTTC. Variable domain in full (rest from reference TRBV14 and TRBJ2-5): EAGVTQFPSHSVIEKGQTVTLRCDPISGHDNLYWYRRVMGKEIKFLLHFVKESKQDESGMPNNRFLAERTGGTYSTLKVQPAELEDSGVYFCASRLYQETQYFGPGTRLLVL.

CDR3 DNA: TGTGCCAGCAGTGGTGGGTCACATGGCTACACCTTC. Its protein is CASSGGSHGYTF. The chain has TRBV6-5 and TRBJ1-2, with unresolved D. In germline, CDR1 is MNHEY, CDR2 SVGAGI. This CDR3 is built from 12 residues. V was clipped by 5 bases and J by 6 bases, with 10 bases between them.

V usage is TRBV7-9 and J usage is TRBJ2-2; no reliable D call. CDR3 length: 15 amino acids. Germline CDR1 is SEHNR and CDR2 is FQNEAQ (reference sequence). V was pared by 2 bases and J by 0 bases, with 7 bases between. The CDR3 is CASSLLQTNTGELFF. CDR3 nucleotide sequence: TGTGCCAGCAGCTTATTACAGACGAACACCGGGGAGCTGTTTTTT.

This clone showed up just once. The V and J genes are TRBV5-5 and TRBJ2-5; no reliable D call. Germline CDR1 and CDR2: SGHKS and YYEKEE (reference sequence). The CDR3 totals 13 residues. Trimming cost V 0 bases and J 0 bases, with 3 bases left between them. The CDR3 here is CASSLVYQETQYF. DNA for the CDR3: TGTGCCAGCAGCTTGGTTTACCAAGAGACCCAGTACTTC.

This clone is a singleton in its sample. The chain has TRBV5-1 and TRBJ2-1; D not certain. Looked up from germline, CDR1 is SGHRS and CDR2 is YFSETQ. This CDR3 is built from 17 residues. Trimming took 2 bases from V and 0 from J, leaving 15 bases between them. The CDR3 DNA sequence: TGCGCCAGCAGCTTACGCCACCACTTGGACTCCTACAATGAGCAGTTCTTC. This sequence encodes CASSLRHHLDSYNEQFF. The complete variable domain, with remaining parts taken from reference TRBV5-1 and TRBJ2-1, reads KAGVTQTPRYLIKTRGQQVTLSCSPISGHRSVSWYQQTPGQGLQFLFEYFSETQRNKGNFPGRFSGRQFSNSRSEMNVSTLELGDSALYLCASSLRHHLDSYNEQFFGPGTRLTVL.

The chain is built from TRBV11-2 and TRBJ2-7; D remains ambiguous. Germline V gene lookup returns CDR1 SGHAT and CDR2 FQNNGV. The CDR3 consists of 12 residues. Trimming left V 2 bases short and J 7 bases short, with 9 bases between. The CDR3, as DNA: TGTGCCAGCAGCTTAAGTGGAGTAGAGCAGTACGTC. Protein: CASSLSGVEQYV.

The chain couples TRBV14 to TRBJ2-5; 7 nucleotides match TRBD2. With 1 base clipped from V and 4 bases from J, the junction kept 15 bases outside the gene matches. The germline V gene encodes CDR1 SGHDN and CDR2 FVKESK. The CDR3 spans 18 residues. CDR3 bases: TGTGCCAGCAGCCAAGGACTAGCTGGGGTTGTGGGACGAGAGACCCAGTACTTC. Translated, it gives CASSQGLAGVVGRETQYF.

A single count supports this clone. The CDR3 region has the DNA TGTGCCAGCAGTCCCTATGTGTTGCAGCCCCAGCATTTT. It yields the protein CASSPYVLQPQHF. This rearrangement joins TRBV28 to TRBJ1-5; D gene unclear. Between the trimmed V and J ends, which lost 5 bases and 7 bases, there was a span of 12 bases. Germline lookup yields CDR1 MDHEN and CDR2 SYDVKM. There are 13 residues in the CDR3.

The chain employs TRBV14 and TRBJ2-5, with D possibly matching TRBD1 (5 bases). This CDR3 comprises 13 residues. V shed 3 bases and J shed 3 bases, with 8 bases lying between them. CDR1 is SGHDN and CDR2 is FVKESK in the germline V gene. CDR3: CASSHWTKETQYF. In DNA, the CDR3 is TGTGCCAGCAGCCACTGGACAAAAGAGACCCAGTACTTC.

This chain uses TRBV11-3 with TRBJ2-5; the D is unclear. Trimming left V 1 base short and J 5 bases short, with 8 bases between. Per germline, CDR1 SGHNT and CDR2 YENEEA. The CDR3 runs 13 residues. In DNA, the CDR3 is TGTGCCAGCAGCTTAGGCCGATGGGAGACCCAGTACTTC. Translating it yields CASSLGRWETQYF.

CDR3 nucleotides: TGTGCCAGTAGTCCCTTTAGATCAGAGACTGAAGCTTTCTTT. Translating it yields CASSPFRSETEAFF. This chain links TRBV19 with TRBJ1-1; D is ambiguous. This CDR3 contains 14 residues. V lost 5 bases to trimming and J lost 5 bases, with 15 bases between them. Germline values: CDR1 LNHDA, CDR2 SQIVND (reference sequence).

Here the CDR3 reads CASSLGPSTDTQYF. The DNA for the CDR3 is TGCGCCAGCAGCCTAGGGCCTAGCACAGATACGCAGTATTTT. The V gene is TRBV5-1, the J gene TRBJ2-3; D uncertain. The CDR3 loop spans 14 amino acids. The V gene lost 4 bases and the J gene lost 0 bases, with 9 bases spanning the gap. The germline gives CDR1 SGHRS, CDR2 YFSETQ.

The J gene is TRBJ1-2, the V gene TRBV5-1; D uncertain. Trimming cost V 0 bases and J 7 bases, with 7 bases left between them. CDR1 SGHRS and CDR2 YFSETQ come from the germline V gene. The CDR3 has 12 amino acids. Here the CDR3 reads CASSLEGFGYTF. CDR3 nucleotide sequence: TGCGCCAGCAGCTTGGAAGGGTTTGGCTACACCTTC.

The V call is TRBV30, the J call TRBJ2-5; D remains unclear. V shed 4 bases and J shed 1 base, with 10 bases lying between them. Germline V gene lookup returns CDR1 GTSNPN and CDR2 SVGIG (reference sequence). CDR3 size: 13 residues. The DNA of the CDR3 is TGTGCCTGGAAAGTCCGCGGCCAAGAGACCCAGTACTTC. Its translation: CAWKVRGQETQYF.

The chain couples TRBV5-5 to TRBJ2-7; 8 bases fit TRBD2. This CDR3 has 15 amino acids. Germline trimming cut 0 bases from V and 3 bases from J; bases unmatched to any gene: 5. Germline-derived CDR1 and CDR2 are SGHKS and YYEKEE (reference sequence). The CDR3 DNA is TGTGCCAGCAGCTTGGATTTTACTAGCGGCTACGAGCAGTACTTC. Translation: CASSLDFTSGYEQYF.

The rearrangement uses TRBV10-1 and TRBJ2-1; TRBD2 agrees at 10 bases. The CDR3 totals 17 residues. The V and J ends lost 5 bases and 1 base, in that order; junction bases with no gene match: 8. Germline lookup yields CDR1 WNHNN and CDR2 SYGVQD (reference sequence). CDR3 protein: CASSKAGGPRSYNEQFF. As DNA, the CDR3 is TGCGCCAGCAGTAAAGCGGGAGGGCCTCGGTCCTACAATGAGCAGTTCTTC.

This clone was found once. The gene calls are TRBV5-1 and TRBJ1-6; 7 positions match TRBD1. This CDR3 has 14 residues. CDR1 and CDR2 (germline): SGHRS, YFSETQ. The junction had 6 bases not matched to a gene; V was cut back by 4 bases and J by 8 bases. The CDR3 nucleotides read TGCGCCAGCAGCACACAGGGGTCGGATTCACCCCTCCACTTT. Its translation: CASSTQGSDSPLHF.

The chain combines TRBV5-6 with TRBJ2-1; a possible D gene is TRBD2 (6 bases). The CDR3 is made up of 14 amino acids. Germline CDR1 SGHDT, CDR2 YYEEEE. With 4 bases removed from V and 8 bases from J, the gap between germline ends came to 16 bases. CDR3 protein: CASSQGPGTHEQFF. In nucleotides, the CDR3 is TGTGCCAGCAGCCAAGGACCAGGGACTCATGAGCAGTTCTTC.

The chain links TRBV28 to TRBJ1-2, with D uncertain. V was cut by 5 bases and J by 6 bases, with 10 bases left in between. Germline CDR1 reads MDHEN; CDR2 reads SYDVKM. CDR3 length equals 12 residues. CDR3 residues: CASSGVMDGYTF. Here the CDR3 DNA reads TGTGCCAGCAGTGGGGTGATGGATGGCTACACCTTC.

To note about this clone: Other DNA sequences of this sample code for an identical CDR3. The chain employs TRBV19 and TRBJ1-4; TRBD1 agrees at 9 bases. Germline values: CDR1 LNHDA, CDR2 SQIVND (reference sequence). CDR3 size: 14 residues. V trimming: 3 bases; J trimming: 6 bases; junction bases outside the gene matches: 2. The CDR3 coding sequence is TGTGCCAGTAGTATGGGACAGGGAGATGAAAAACTGTTTTTT. Translating it yields CASSMGQGDEKLFF.